The sequence of this T cell receptor (beta chain) was determined in a study of blood T cell repertoires in COVID-19. Study overall: The United States, Italy and Spain were the sources of the acute and convalescent COVID-19 samples.

Germline loops: CDR1 MDHEN, CDR2 SYDVKM. The CDR3 has 13 amino acids. Trimming took off 6 bases at V and 7 bases at J, with 16 bases between the two ends. Assay: immunoSEQ multiplex PCR; the TCRdb copy retains only in-frame clones and omits some. The table records about 220,000 clones, around 82% of them present only once. The origin of this receptor is a woman aged 45-65 years who had been exposed to COVID-19. The V gene is TRBV28, the J gene TRBJ2-7; TRBD1 is a possible D gene (6 bases). Sequencing was carried out using PBMCs or T cells enriched from blood (not recorded which). CDR3 residues: CASRRQGRWEQYF. CDR3 in DNA: TGTGCCAGCAGGAGGCAGGGGAGATGGGAGCAGTACTTC.